This T cell receptor (beta chain) was observed in a study of PD-L1 blockade in urothelial cancer (dated by TCRdb to the late 2010s). Study-wide context: All patients started therapy in about 2014 and received atezolizumab 1,200 mg intravenously every 3 weeks. Blood samples gave a median of approximately 150,000 T cells and under 85,000 unique TCRs, with a median clonality of approximately 0.08. The study, an exploratory multi-omic analysis, examined somatic, immune and clinical correlates of response to PD-L1 blockade with atezolizumab in urothelial cancer. About 85% of the roughly 29 patients were identified as males with urothelial cancer of bladder origin, and a prior smoking history was reported by 18 of 29 patients. In the same patients, whole exome sequencing and RNA sequencing of pretreatment tumors were performed in addition to TCR sequencing. Durable clinical benefit meant progression-free survival longer than 6 months, and TCR features were also tested against progression-free and overall survival. Durable clinical benefit was achieved by nine patients but not by the remaining 20. Pretreatment tumor samples, along with matched peripheral blood serially collected before and after atezolizumab treatment, were subjected to TCR sequencing. Some 30 patients had pretreatment blood TCR-seq, some 25 had at least one posttreatment blood collection, and some 25 had tumor TCR-seq. An ECOG performance status of 0 or 1 was recorded for the patients, and 0 to 3 prior chemotherapy regimens had been received by the patients. Blood samples were analyzed 3 weeks after the start of treatment (second dose) and 6 weeks after the start of treatment.

The sample's time point label, decoded: pretreatment peripheral blood. The cohort included 29 patients with locally advanced or metastatic urothelial carcinoma who were treated at Memorial Sloan Kettering on a trial protocol. Peripheral blood mononuclear cells were collected from each patient pretreatment and during treatment, giving between 1 and 8 total time points per patient. The Qiagen DNeasy Blood extraction kit was used to purify genomic DNA from total PBMCs and from tumor samples. PBMCs were collected pretreatment and during treatment, and were isolated and stored as previously described. To estimate absolute template abundance from read counts, synthetic TCR analog templates were spiked into each PCR. The immunoSEQ assay was used to amplify TCRbeta CDR3 regions from genomic DNA with bias-controlled V and J gene primers. Sequencing of rearranged TCRbeta segments was done at approximately 20X coverage. As for how the authors treated the data: Clustering was used to correct sequencing errors, and CDR3s were annotated against IMGT to assign V, D and J genes. Only productive TCRbeta rearrangements were used in downstream analyses, excluding out-of-frame or stop-codon sequences. Clonality was computed as one minus Shannon entropy normalized by the log of the number of unique productive sequences. Fisher's exact test with Benjamini-Hochberg correction, using a cutoff of adjusted p below 0.01, was how clones that differed between time points or between blood and tumor were identified. The table was pulled from immuneACCESS by TCRdb, which kept in-frame rearrangements only. Such tables lose some clones; where checked, under half of the loss comes from unresolved V genes, and the rest has no known cause. V and J calls and clone size are those listed in that table; D and trimming were worked out from the DNA. A total of approximately 90,000 clones appear in this sample, about four fifths of them only once. The ten largest make up approximately 2.1% of the sample.

What the authors observed across the whole study: Because the sample size was small (n of about 29) and many exploratory analyses were performed, the results are intended to be hypothesis-generating. Improved progression-free and overall survival was found to be associated with pretreatment peripheral blood TCR clonality below the median. Patients with durable benefit showed greater expansion of tumor-associated TCR clones in peripheral blood 3 weeks after starting treatment (n ≈ 22, p = 0.022).

Of note for this clone: Its binding antigen is unknown. Base qualities are not recorded, but no much larger clone differs from it by a single base. This CDR3 is also generated by other DNA sequences in the sample.

There are 13 amino acids in the CDR3, from cysteine to phenylalanine inclusive. The read is trimmed to its CDR3 DNA, 39 bases read in frame from base 1. The germline V gene gives CDR1 as MNHEY and CDR2 as SVGAGI. Trimmed from V: 2 bases; trimmed from J: 6 bases; junction bases lacking a gene match: 3. In this chain, TRBV6-5 is recombined with TRBJ2-7; a stretch of 8 junction bases matches TRBD1. The clonotype originates from a man aged 55 to 70 with urothelial cancer. This specimen was PBMCs, taken around atezolizumab (anti-PD-L1) treatment. The sequenced DNA: TGTGCCAGCAGTTACCAGGGGGCGGGCGAGCAGTACTTC. It is translated as CASSYQGAGEQYF.